What follows describes a single TCR beta chain. The data were taken from a study of shared clonotypes between healthy human individuals. About the research overall: Sampling drew on donors who were a couple of women and a few men aged 18 to 49.

Using immunoSEQ multiplex PCR, the repertoire was profiled, and TCRdb retains in-frame clones only, with some absent. The repertoire consists of some 2,500,000 clones, with less than 95% occurring once and the leading ten covering approximately 0.41%. The CDR3 has 13 amino acids. Trimming took off 1 base at V and 7 bases at J, with 9 bases between the two ends. Germline lookup yields CDR1 SGHNT and CDR2 YYREEE (reference sequence). This chain uses TRBV5-4 with TRBJ2-1; D gene uncertain. Sequenced material: naive CD4+ T cells from PBMCs. Subset denoted: CD45RA+ positively selected. This clonotype was sampled from a man between 18 and 29 years old in good health. Some clones in this sample may be carry-over from other donors' samples. The CDR3, as DNA: TGTGCCAGCAGCTTGACGTTCGAAAATGAGCAGTTCTTC. It codes for CASSLTFENEQFF.